This TCR beta chain comes out of a study of regulatory T cells in long-lasting Graves disease. Study-wide results and limits: Small sample size may have lowered accuracy. Persistent disease was associated with favored TRBV28 usage and with favored use of TRBJ1-2 and TRBJ2-5.

The time point denotes: newly diagnosed GD, antithyroid drugs for less than 3 months. PBMC RNA was the source of the TCR library. American Thyroid Association guidelines were used to diagnose Graves' disease. V was cut by 2 bases and J by 0 bases, with 11 bases left in between. Germline CDR1 reads SNHLY; CDR2 reads FYNNEI. This CDR3 has 16 amino acids. This clonotype has just a few counts. Its antigen is as yet unknown. In building TCR beta libraries, iRepertoire HTBI primers were used together with Arm-PCR of CDR3 regions. TCRdb re-derived calls from the multiplex PCR reads in MiXCR, one entry per CDR3 protein. The sample gives approximately 400,000 distinct CDR3 sequences, about 15% of which show up once; 16% is in the top ten. Separately, the same data were catalogued under a study of T cells in Graves' hyperthyroidism and ophthalmopathy. That paper adds: Carried out on the TCR CDR3, a first-round RT-PCR used the HTBI primer set.

The clonotype originates from a woman in her twenties or thirties with Graves disease. This specimen consisted of peripheral blood mononuclear cells (PBMCs), obtained at new diagnosis, from a patient treated with antithyroid drugs. This sequence joins TRBV2 and TRBJ1-5; possible D gene TRBD1, 5 bases. The CDR3 DNA sequence: TGTGCCAGCAGTGAATTGGGACCGATTAGCAATCAGCCCCAGCATTTT. It is translated as CASSELGPISNQPQHF. Together with reference TRBV2 and TRBJ1-5, the CDR3 gives the full variable domain: EPEVTQTPSHQVTQMGQEVILRCVPISNHLYFYWYRQILGQKVEFLVSFYNNEISEKSEIFDDQFSVERPDGSNFTLKIRSTKLEDSAMYFCASSELGPISNQPQHFGDGTRLSIL.